This TCR beta chain was identified during a study of vaccination effects on CD4 cells after COVID-19. Overall study: With the ViraFEST assay, the study expanded antigen-specific CD4+ T cells using viral peptide pools, then sequenced them.

A roughly 11-day culture period preceded the isolation of CD4+ T cells. Half-medium replacement with IL-2 medium occurred on days 3 and 7. Generated by immunoSEQ multiplex PCR, the TCRdb table keeps only in-frame clones and is missing some. In the table there are about 48,000 clones, about 67% of which are singletons. Notes on this clone: Its antigen is unidentified.

V shed 2 bases and J 4 bases; nucleotides not matched to a gene: 3. The CDR3 is 14 residues long. The germline gives CDR1 ENHRY, CDR2 SYGVKD. Study results and caveats: By a late point after vaccination, infection- and vaccine-induced clones had shrunk markedly through clonal contraction.

Material: CD4+ T cells from PBMCs cultured without peptide, obtained before COVID-19 vaccination. The TCR was taken from a human donor who received a COVID-19 vaccine. This sequence joins TRBV10-3 and TRBJ1-1, with 8 bases aligning to TRBD1. The CDR3 spells CAISELDRGTEAFF. CDR3 bases: TGTGCCATCAGTGAGCTAGACAGGGGCACTGAAGCTTTCTTT.